The entry below gives a single TCR beta chain sequence along with its context. Its specificity is unknown. This record comes from a study of shared clonotypes between healthy human individuals. Turning to the study itself: The plates for each donor numbered three CD4 naive, three CD4 memory, two CD8 naive and one CD8 memory. Study-wide findings and caveats: A few donors held about 5% of naive CD4 clonotypes in common. Represented genetic and exposure-history diversity was restricted by having few donors.

CD8 cells classed as naive were CD45RO-negative and positively selected for CCR7, excluding terminally differentiated effector memory CD45RA+ cells. Deep-level settings were used for running the assay. Generated by immunoSEQ multiplex PCR, the TCRdb table keeps only in-frame clones and is missing some. There are just over 2,000,000 clones in the sample; over 85% occur only once, and about 1.1% lies in the top ten. The sample was naive CD8+ T cells sorted from blood. The sequence was obtained from a man aged 18 to 29 in good health.

The CDR3 coding sequence is TGTGCCAGCAGCTTCGGGACAGGGGTGGTCGAGCAGTACTTC. Translated: CASSFGTGVVEQYF. This chain joins TRBV5-8 and TRBJ2-7; 10 bases agree with TRBD1. The CDR3 has 14 residues. Trimming at V came to 2 bases and at J to 6 bases, leaving 5 bases not matched to a gene. In germline, CDR1 is SGHTS, CDR2 YDEGEE. Filled out from reference TRBV5-8 and TRBJ2-7, the complete variable domain reads EAGVTQSPTHLIKTRGQQATLRCSPISGHTSVYWYQQALGLGLQFLLWYDEGEERNRGNFPPRFSGRQFPNYSSELNVNALELEDSALYLCASSFGTGVVEQYFGPGTRLTVT.